A selection of T cell receptor beta chains follows, all from one sample in a study of chemoradiotherapy in HPV16-positive cancers. Using immunoSEQ multiplex PCR, the repertoire was profiled, and TCRdb retains in-frame clones only, with some absent. In the table there are some 16,000 clones, 78% of which are singletons. This specimen was collected from a patient who underwent chemoradiotherapy. These receptors were taken from a human donor with HPV-associated anogenital cancer. Each CDR3 is given with its conserved first and last residue. A D gene is named only where the DNA matches it firmly. Part of the rows lack a size; the others show once, few, many or a class for expanded clones.

j_call clone_size d_call v_call cdr3_nt cdr3_aa
TRBJ1-3 few . TRBV18 TGTGCCAGCTCACCCGAAGGAAGAAACACCATATATTTT CASSPEGRNTIYF
TRBJ2-1 . . TRBV28 TGTGCCAGCGGGCTCCCCAGCTCCTACAATGAGCAGTTCTTC CASGLPSSYNEQFF
TRBJ2-3 . TRBD2 TRBV28 TGTGCCAGCAGATCGCCCGGGAGGAGCACAGATACGCAGTATTTT CASRSPGRSTDTQYF
TRBJ1-6 few . TRBV6-5 TGTGCCAGCAGGTTGACGGGAGGCAATTCACCCCTCCACTTT CASRLTGGNSPLHF
TRBJ1-2 . TRBD1 TRBV6-5 TGTGCCAGCAGTCGCGGGACAGGGGGCGCATATGGCTACACCTTC CASSRGTGGAYGYTF
TRBJ1-3 . . TRBV28 TGTGCCAGCACCCTACATGCGGGGATGAGGGGTGGAAACACCATATATTTT CASTLHAGMRGGNTIYF
TRBJ2-5 . . TRBV15 TGTGCCACCAGCCCCGGCCTGTCGGGGACCCAGTACTTC CATSPGLSGTQYF
TRBJ2-7 . . TRBV4-2 TGTGCCAGCAGCCAATCGGCGGGGGACACCTACGAGCAGTACTTC CASSQSAGDTYEQYF
TRBJ2-7 . . TRBV5-1 TGCGCCAGCAGCTTGGAAACGTCAAGCTCCTACGAGCAGTACTTC CASSLETSSSYEQYF
TRBJ1-2 . . TRBV6-5 TGTGCCAGCAGTTACAGAGGCGGGTTAGGAGGCTACACCTTC CASSYRGGLGGYTF
TRBJ1-1 . TRBD1 TRBV29-1 TGCAGCGTTGCCAGGGGGCAAGGAGCGGAAGCTTTCTTT CSVARGQGAEAFF
TRBJ2-1 . TRBD2 TRBV4-1 TGCGCCAGCAGTTTCGGACTAGCGGGGGAGGGTGAGCAGTTCTTC CASSFGLAGEGEQFF
TRBJ1-1 . TRBD1 TRBV6-5 TGTGCCAGCAGGAGGGGGCTTGTCACTGAAGCTTTCTTT CASRRGLVTEAFF
TRBJ1-1 few . TRBV28 TGTGCCAGCAGTTTTCTCAGTGGTAGCTATTTCACTGAAGCTTTCTTT CASSFLSGSYFTEAFF
TRBJ2-3 . TRBD2 TRBV11-1 TGTGCCAGCAGCGTACACTGGGGGGGAACCACAGATACGCAGTATTTT CASSVHWGGTTDTQYF
TRBJ2-5 . . TRBV27 TGTGCCAGCAGTTTATACGGGGGGCGCCAAGAGACCCAGTACTTC CASSLYGGRQETQYF
TRBJ2-2 . . TRBV7-3 TGTGCCAGCAGCTTAACCGGAAAACCCGGGGAGCTGTTTTTT CASSLTGKPGELFF
TRBJ1-3 . TRBD1 TRBV27 TGTGCCAGCAGTCGGACAGGTGGAGGGGGAAACACCATATATTTT CASSRTGGGGNTIYF
TRBJ1-2 . . TRBV7-9 TGTGCCAGCAGCTTGGGAAGGGGTAGCCTAAAGGATGGCTACACCTTC CASSLGRGSLKDGYTF
TRBJ2-7 . . TRBV6-5 TGTGCCAGCAGGTTCAGTGAAACCTACGAGCAGTACTTC CASRFSETYEQYF
TRBJ1-2 . . TRBV19 TGTGCCAGTAGAAACCCAGGGGACCCAGGGGCCTCTAACTATGGCTACACCTTC CASRNPGDPGASNYGYTF
TRBJ2-7 . . TRBV6-8 TGTGCCAGCAGTTGGAGCGAGCAGTACTTC CASSWSEQYF
TRBJ2-7 . . TRBV5-1 TGCGCCAGCAGGCCTAATACGCAGGGAGGCCACGAGCAGTACTTC CASRPNTQGGHEQYF
TRBJ1-2 . . TRBV7-2 TGTGCCAGCAGCTTAGCGAGGGAAGTGAGTGGCTACACCTTC CASSLAREVSGYTF
TRBJ2-5 . . TRBV18 TGTGCCAGCTCACCACCGACCCAGGGGATAGGGACCCAGTACTTC CASSPPTQGIGTQYF
TRBJ1-6 . TRBD1 TRBV7-2 TGTGCCAGCAGCACTGGGACAGGGTTTCGTGAACCCCTCCACTTT CASSTGTGFREPLHF
TRBJ2-1 . TRBD2 TRBV27 TGTGCCAGCAGCAAACTAGCGATCTCCTACAATGAGCAGTTCTTC CASSKLAISYNEQFF
TRBJ1-2 . TRBD1 TRBV18 TGTGCCAGCTCTACGACAGGGGGTGGAGGCTACACCTTC CASSTTGGGGYTF
TRBJ1-2 . . TRBV27 TGTGCCAGCAGTCCAAAGGCCCGGGGTGGCTACACCTTC CASSPKARGGYTF
TRBJ2-6 once . TRBV27 TGTGCCAGCAGGTCCGTCGGGGCCAACGTCCTGACTTTC CASRSVGANVLTF
TRBJ1-5 . . TRBV19 TGTGCCAGTAGTATAGCCAGGAATCAGCCCCAGCATTTT CASSIARNQPQHF
TRBJ2-7 . . TRBV28 TGTGCCAGCAGTTTACTCCAGGGAGCTAACTACGAGCAGTACTTC CASSLLQGANYEQYF
TRBJ2-1 . TRBD1 TRBV6-7 TGTGCCGGTAATACCCTGGGACAGGTCTCCTACAATGAGCAGTTCTTC CAGNTLGQVSYNEQFF
TRBJ2-1 . . TRBV6-6 TGTGCCAGCAGTCAGTCGTATGAGCAGTTCTTC CASSQSYEQFF
TRBJ2-1 . . TRBV9 TGTGCCAGCAGCGCCATCGGACTAAAGGAGGCTGAGCAGTTCTTC CASSAIGLKEAEQFF
TRBJ1-3 . TRBD1 TRBV9 TGTGCCAGCAGCCCACGGACAGGGGTGAACACCATATATTTT CASSPRTGVNTIYF
TRBJ1-1 . TRBD1 TRBV28 TGTGCCAGCAGTCCACAGGGGAGTGGAAACACTGAAGCTTTCTTT CASSPQGSGNTEAFF
TRBJ1-2 . . TRBV28 TGTGCCAGCAGTTTAGCAGGACAGAGCTATGGCTACACCTTC CASSLAGQSYGYTF
TRBJ1-2 . TRBD1 TRBV19 TGTGCCAGTTCCCCGACAGGGAAGGGCTACACCTTC CASSPTGKGYTF
TRBJ2-2 . . TRBV5-4 TGTGCCATGCCCTCGGGCCCCGCCGGGGAGCTGTTTTTT CAMPSGPAGELFF
TRBJ1-2 . . TRBV28 TGTGCCAGCAGTGTCACAGATGCAGGGCGCTATGGCTACACCTTC CASSVTDAGRYGYTF
TRBJ1-1 . TRBD1 TRBV7-2 TGTGCCAGCAGCGTCCGGGACAGGGATAAAGCTTTCTTT CASSVRDRDKAFF
TRBJ2-7 . . TRBV9 TGTGCCAGCAGCGTAGCCGCGGGAATCTACGAGCAGTACTTC CASSVAAGIYEQYF
TRBJ1-3 . . TRBV7-2 TGTGCCAGCAGCTCATGGACAGCTGGAAACACCATATATTTT CASSSWTAGNTIYF
TRBJ1-2 . TRBD1 TRBV28 TGTGCCAGCAGTCAGGGGACAGCTAGAGATGGCTACACCTTC CASSQGTARDGYTF
TRBJ1-1 . . TRBV28 TGTGCCAGCACCTTAGACAAATACACTGAAGCTTTCTTT CASTLDKYTEAFF
TRBJ1-5 . TRBD1 TRBV5-6 TGTGCCAGCAGCGCAGGGACAGTAGGTCAGCCCCAGCATTTT CASSAGTVGQPQHF
TRBJ2-3 . . TRBV5-6 TGTGCCAGCAGCTTGGGGCAGTACACAGATACGCAGTATTTT CASSLGQYTDTQYF
TRBJ2-3 . TRBD1 TRBV6-1 TGTGCCAGCAGTGCCCGGACAGGCTTCACAGATACGCAGTATTTT CASSARTGFTDTQYF
TRBJ2-6 . . TRBV30 TGTGCCTGGAGTGTAGGGTTTGGGGGAGGCTCTGGGGCCAACGTCCTGACTTTC CAWSVGFGGGSGANVLTF
TRBJ2-1 . TRBD2 TRBV7-9 TGTGCCAGCAGCTTACCGGGACTAGCCTACAATGAGCAGTTCTTC CASSLPGLAYNEQFF
TRBJ2-7 . . TRBV7-8 TGTGCCAGCAGCTTAGACGGACATGCTTACGAGCAGTACTTC CASSLDGHAYEQYF
TRBJ2-7 . . TRBV29-1 TGCAGCGTTGAAGATTTGGACGGGGGCGATTCCTACGAGCAGTACTTC CSVEDLDGGDSYEQYF
TRBJ2-2 . TRBD1 TRBV29-1 TGCAGCGTTGAGGGACAGTACACCGGGGAGCTGTTTTTT CSVEGQYTGELFF
TRBJ1-1 . . TRBV11-2 TGTGCCAGCAGCTTAGTGGGCGAGACTGAAGCTTTCTTT CASSLVGETEAFF